The source of this T cell receptor beta chain is a study of blood T cell repertoires in COVID-19. Study summary: Samples of COVID-19 (acute and convalescent) were obtained from the United States, Italy and Spain. PBMCs, B-cell-depleted T cells, or T cells were the source of the cDNA or gDNA that made up the material.

TCRdb keeps only in-frame clones here, not all; method: immunoSEQ multiplex PCR. The table has about 130,000 clones, more than 75% seen once. Germline V gene sequence: CDR1 PRHDT, CDR2 FYEKMQ (reference sequence). The CDR3 runs to 13 residues. V shed 3 bases and J shed 3 bases, with 8 bases lying between them. The chain joins TRBV13 to TRBJ1-1; D possibly corresponds to TRBD1 (5 bases). The clonotype originates from a man between 45 and 60 years old with active COVID-19. Source material: peripheral blood. CDR3 residues: CASSFGGDTEAFF. DNA for the CDR3: TGTGCCAGCAGCTTTGGGGGGGACACTGAAGCTTTCTTT.